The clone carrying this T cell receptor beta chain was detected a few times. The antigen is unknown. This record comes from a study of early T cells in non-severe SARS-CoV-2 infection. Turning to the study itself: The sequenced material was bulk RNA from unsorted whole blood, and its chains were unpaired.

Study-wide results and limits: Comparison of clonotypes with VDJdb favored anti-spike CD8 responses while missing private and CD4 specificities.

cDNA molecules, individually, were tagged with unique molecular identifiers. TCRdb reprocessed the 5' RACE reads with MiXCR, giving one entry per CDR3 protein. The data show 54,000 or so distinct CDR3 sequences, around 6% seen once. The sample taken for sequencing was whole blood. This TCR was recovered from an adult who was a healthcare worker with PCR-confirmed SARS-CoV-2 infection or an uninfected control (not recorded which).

In DNA form, the CDR3 reads TGCGCCAGCAGCCAAAGCTTCCAAGAGACCCAGTACTTC. It is translated as CASSQSFQETQYF. The chain recombines TRBV4-1 with TRBJ2-5; D is ambiguous. Trimming removed 2 bases from V and 1 base from J, with 5 bases in between. The CDR3 is 13 residues long. CDR1 MGHRA and CDR2 YSYEKL come from the germline V gene.